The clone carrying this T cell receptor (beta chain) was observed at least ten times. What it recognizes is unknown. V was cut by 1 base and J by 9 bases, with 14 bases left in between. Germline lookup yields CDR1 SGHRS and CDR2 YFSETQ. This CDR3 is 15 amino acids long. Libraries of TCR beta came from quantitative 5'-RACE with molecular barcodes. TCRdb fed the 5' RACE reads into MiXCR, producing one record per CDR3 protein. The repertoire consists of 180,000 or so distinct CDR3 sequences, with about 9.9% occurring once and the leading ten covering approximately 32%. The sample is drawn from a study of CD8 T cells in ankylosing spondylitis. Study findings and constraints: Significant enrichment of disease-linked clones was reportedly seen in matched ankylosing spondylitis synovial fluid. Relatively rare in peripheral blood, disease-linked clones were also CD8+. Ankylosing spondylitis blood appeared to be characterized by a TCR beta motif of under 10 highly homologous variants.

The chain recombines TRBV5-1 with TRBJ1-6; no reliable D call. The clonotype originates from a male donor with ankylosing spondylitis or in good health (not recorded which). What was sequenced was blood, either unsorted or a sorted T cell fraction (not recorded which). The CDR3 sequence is CASSLSGFESSPLHF. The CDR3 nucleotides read TGCGCCAGCAGCTTGTCAGGATTTGAAAGTTCACCCCTCCACTTT.